Shown below are 20 T cell receptor beta chains from a single sample sequenced in a study of neurological immune-mediated disorders. In TCRdb, the 5' RACE reads were re-called with MiXCR into one record per CDR3 protein. The sample shows about 120,000 distinct CDR3 sequences, roughly 3.4% of them seen only once. The sequenced sample was PBMCs. Every receptor here comes from a woman under 40 with multiple sclerosis.

This clonotype was counted at least ten times. The chain employs TRBV3-1 and TRBJ2-3; TRBD2 agrees at 11 bases. With 0 bases clipped from V and 7 bases from J, the junction kept 6 bases outside the gene matches. This CDR3 contains 16 residues. Germline V gene sequence: CDR1 LGHDT, CDR2 YNNKEL (reference sequence). The CDR3 region has the DNA TGTGCCAGCAGCCAAGAGCCTAGCGGGGGGTATCATACGCAGTATTTT. Translation gives CASSQEPSGGYHTQYF.

This clonotype came up many times. The CDR3 region has the DNA TGTGCCAGCAGCTCCGTGGACACCGAGCAGTACTTC. Residues: CASSSVDTEQYF. The V gene is TRBV7-6, the J gene TRBJ2-7, with D tentatively TRBD1 (5 bases). The V end lost 4 bases, the J end lost 6 bases, and 10 bases lay between the germline ends. Germline-derived CDR1 and CDR2 are SGHVS and FNYEAQ. The CDR3 is 12 amino acids.

Many counts were recorded for this clonotype. The gene calls are TRBV25-1 and TRBJ2-6; D is perhaps TRBD1 (5 bases). Per germline, CDR1 MGHDK and CDR2 SYGVNS. The V gene lost 6 bases and the J gene lost 4 bases, with 7 bases spanning the gap. The CDR3 spans 13 residues. CDR3 in DNA: TGTGCCAGCAGGGGGCTCGGGGCCAACGTCCTGACTTTC. Its translation is CASRGLGANVLTF.

The table lists this clonotype with many counts. The rearrangement uses TRBV5-1 and TRBJ2-3, with D uncertain. The CDR3 runs to 14 residues. The V gene lost 7 bases and the J gene lost 0 bases, with 12 bases spanning the gap. Germline CDR1 reads SGHRS; CDR2 reads YFSETQ. The CDR3 region is CASGHRHSTDTQYF. The CDR3 DNA sequence: TGCGCCAGCGGTCACCGACACAGCACAGATACGCAGTATTTT.

This clonotype was seen repeatedly, ten times or more. The J gene is TRBJ2-1, the V gene TRBV7-9, with a tentative D call TRBD2 (5 bases). CDR3 length: 19 amino acids. The germline V gene encodes CDR1 SEHNR and CDR2 FQNEAQ (reference sequence). The V end was cut by 0 bases, the J end by 0 bases, with 18 bases between. In DNA form, the CDR3 reads TGTGCCAGCAGCTTAGCGCGGATAGCGCTGATATTCTCCTACAATGAGCAGTTCTTC. Translation gives CASSLARIALIFSYNEQFF.

This clonotype was recorded many times. This sequence joins TRBV6-6 and TRBJ2-7, with a tentative D call TRBD2 (5 bases). In germline, CDR1 is MNHNY, CDR2 SVGAGI (reference sequence). The V end was cut by 0 bases, the J end by 3 bases, with 9 bases between. The CDR3 is 14 amino acids. The CDR3 DNA follows: TGTGCCAGCAGTTACTCGGGAGACTACTACGAGCAGTACTTC. It codes for CASSYSGDYYEQYF.

In this sample, this clonotype turned up many times. J is TRBJ2-7 and V is TRBV5-1, with D perhaps matching TRBD1 (6 bases). This CDR3 contains 15 residues. Germline V gene data show CDR1 as SGHRS and CDR2 as YFSETQ. Trimming took 3 bases from V and 5 from J, leaving 18 bases between them. The CDR3 reads CASSSGQTWGHEQYF. CDR3 sequence (DNA): TGCGCCAGCAGCTCCGGGCAGACGTGGGGGCACGAGCAGTACTTC.

There are many counts of this clonotype. V is TRBV27 and J is TRBJ1-2; TRBD1 might be the D (5 bases). From germline, CDR1 is MNHEY and CDR2 SMNVEV (reference sequence). Trimming took off 6 bases at V and 7 bases at J, with 15 bases between the two ends. The CDR3 spans 13 residues. This chain's CDR3 is CASSLRDGSGYTF. The CDR3 coding sequence is TGTGCCAGCAGCCTCCGGGACGGTAGTGGCTACACCTTC.

This clonotype came up many times. The chain uses TRBV9 and TRBJ1-1, with D hard to call. Trimming shortened V by 0 bases and J by 4 bases, and 16 bases separated the two germline ends. CDR3 length: 16 amino acids. The germline gives CDR1 SGDLS, CDR2 YYNGEE. The CDR3 spells CASSVGNRGRSTEAFF. The CDR3 DNA reads TGTGCCAGCAGCGTAGGCAATCGCGGCCGTAGCACTGAAGCTTTCTTT.

There are many counts of this clonotype. This rearrangement joins TRBV7-2 to TRBJ2-5, with D perhaps matching TRBD2 (6 bases). Germline-derived CDR1 and CDR2 are SGHTA and FQGNSA. This CDR3 is built from 15 residues. Trimming shortened V by 7 bases and J by 0 bases, and 15 bases separated the two germline ends. CDR3 nucleotides: TGTGCCAGCACCCCTTTTGGGGACTACCAAGAGACCCAGTACTTC. Its translation is CASTPFGDYQETQYF.

This clonotype was counted many times. The chain has TRBV20-1 and TRBJ1-1, with D perhaps TRBD1 (5 bases). With 5 bases removed from V and 4 bases from J, the gap between germline ends came to 20 bases. The CDR3 extends over 15 amino acids. Germline-derived CDR1 and CDR2 are DFQATT and SNEGSKA (reference sequence). CDR3 coding DNA: TGCAGTGCTCGCCCAGGGACTGTGAGGGGCACTGAAGCTTTCTTT. It translates to CSARPGTVRGTEAFF.

In its sample, this clonotype was seen many times. The rearrangement uses TRBV4-1 and TRBJ1-1; maybe TRBD1 (6 bases). Germline CDR1 is MGHRA and CDR2 is YSYEKL. V dropped 8 bases and J dropped 3 bases, with 16 bases sitting between them. This CDR3 region has 14 residues. The CDR3 DNA follows: TGCGCCAGCGGGGAAAGGGGGTTGGACACTGAAGCTTTCTTT. Its translation: CASGERGLDTEAFF.

This clonotype was detected many times. V and J are TRBV6-2 or TRBV6-3 and TRBJ2-7; 10 positions agree with TRBD2. The CDR3 totals 16 residues. Germline V gene sequence: CDR1 MNHEY, CDR2 SVGEGT. V lost 5 bases and J lost 0; bases outside the gene matches: 7. The CDR3 loop is CASSRRRTSGSYEQYF. The CDR3 bases are TGTGCCAGCAGTAGGAGAAGGACTAGCGGCTCCTACGAGCAGTACTTC.

At least ten counts were recorded for this clonotype. The rearrangement joins TRBV6-5 to TRBJ2-7, with D tentatively TRBD1 (5 bases). Between the trimmed V and J ends, which lost 0 bases and 0 bases, there was a span of 9 bases. The CDR3 sequence is 15 residues long. The V gene's germline CDR1 is MNHEY and CDR2 SVGAGI. The CDR3 bases are TGTGCCAGCAGTTACTCCTTGACAGACTCCTACGAGCAGTACTTC. It specifies CASSYSLTDSYEQYF.

This clonotype was seen at least ten times. The V call is TRBV5-1, the J call TRBJ1-2; TRBD1 is a possible D gene (5 bases). The CDR3 loop spans 13 amino acids. Trimming took off 1 base at V and 7 bases at J, with 11 bases between the two ends. CDR1 is SGHRS and CDR2 is YFSETQ in the germline V gene. The CDR3 loop is CASSLKGDRGYTF. The CDR3 DNA follows: TGCGCCAGCAGCTTGAAAGGGGATCGTGGCTACACCTTC.

This clonotype was found many times. The chain carries TRBV7-2 and TRBJ2-3; D possibly matches TRBD1 or TRBD2 (6 bases each). From germline, CDR1 is SGHTA and CDR2 FQGNSA. The CDR3 is 15 residues long. Between the trimmed V and J ends, which lost 3 bases and 6 bases, there was a span of 16 bases. The CDR3 loop reads CASSFSGARQDTQYF. In DNA, the CDR3 is TGTGCCAGCAGCTTCTCGGGGGCCCGTCAGGATACGCAGTATTTT.

Notes on this clonotype: One base away lies a much larger clone, so this may be a sequencing read error. The chain employs TRBV5-1 and TRBJ1-1, with 9 positions matching TRBD1. This CDR3 contains 12 residues. The germline CDR1 and CDR2 sequences are SGHRS and YFSETQ. The CDR3 DNA reads TGCGCCAGCATCCCGGGGGACAGGGCGGTAGTTTTT. It is translated as CASIPGDRAVVF.

This clonotype showed up many times. The chain combines TRBV27 with TRBJ2-3, with no clear D. This CDR3 region has 13 residues. Germline loops: CDR1 MNHEY, CDR2 SMNVEV (reference sequence). Trimming left V 5 bases short and J 3 bases short, with 9 bases between. CDR3 DNA sequence: TGTGCCAGCAGTGCACCGAGTACAGATACGCAGTATTTT. Its protein product is CASSAPSTDTQYF.

This clonotype came up many times. The V gene is TRBV6-5, the J gene TRBJ1-5, with a tentative D call TRBD1 (5 bases). This CDR3 spans 14 amino acids. The V gene's germline CDR1 is MNHEY and CDR2 SVGAGI. Trimming stripped 2 bases from V and 7 bases from J, with 12 bases between. CDR3 loop: CASSYRGGSQPQHF. Here the CDR3 DNA reads TGTGCCAGCAGTTACCGGGGGGGGTCGCAGCCCCAGCATTTT.

This clonotype was seen ten or more times. The chain is built from TRBV20-1 and TRBJ1-5, with D perhaps TRBD1 (6 bases). The CDR3 has 15 amino acids. Trimming shortened V by 6 bases and J by 5 bases, and 20 bases separated the two germline ends. From germline, CDR1 is DFQATT and CDR2 SNEGSKA (reference sequence). CDR3 nucleotides: TGCAGTGCCCCCCGGGGGGGGGGCAGAGATCAGCCCCAGCATTTT. This gives the protein CSAPRGGGRDQPQHF.